The source of this T cell receptor beta chain is a study of blood T cell repertoires in COVID-19. In the study overall: The origin of the acute and convalescent COVID-19 samples was the United States, Italy and Spain. PBMCs, B-cell-depleted T cells, or T cells were the source of the cDNA or gDNA that made up the material.

Per the original data handling: Amplification from reference gene primers served as the basis for estimated nucleated cell counts. Assay used: immunoSEQ multiplex PCR; TCRdb lists only in-frame clones, some missing. Clone size and V and J calls were adopted from that table, with D and trimming inferred from the DNA. Here the sample spans about 19,000 clones, about four fifths being singletons. Trimming left V 1 base short and J 7 bases short, with 15 bases between. This CDR3 comprises 15 residues. Germline V gives CDR1 KGHDR, CDR2 SFDVKD. This clone showed up just once. The rearrangement links TRBV24-1 to TRBJ1-2, with TRBD1 as a possible D gene (5 bases). This TCR was recovered from a human donor in a cohort sampled during active COVID-19. The sequencing sample was made of peripheral blood. The CDR3 sequence is CATSDLSRGPGGYTF. The DNA of the CDR3 is TGTGCCACCAGTGATTTATCAAGGGGTCCGGGTGGCTACACCTTC.